These 5 T cell receptor beta chains were sequenced from one sample in a study of cytomegalovirus exposure and HLA in healthy donors. Primers for the PCR totalled 60 Vbeta and 13 Jbeta. This table comes from immunoSEQ multiplex PCR, and its TCRdb copy is limited to in-frame clones, with some not included. This sample has approximately 120,000 clones, with 60% to 80% found just once. The sample comprised PBMCs. All receptors come from a man aged 25 to 45 in good health and CMV-seronegative.

This CDR3 reads CSIGGTDSGNTIYF. CDR3 nucleotide sequence: TGCAGCATAGGGGGTACCGACTCTGGAAACACCATATATTTT. The J gene is TRBJ1-3, the V gene TRBV29-1; D possibly corresponds to TRBD1 (6 bases). In germline, CDR1 is SQVTM, CDR2 ANQGSEA. V was shortened by 8 bases and J by 0 bases, with 14 bases between the two germline ends. This CDR3 is built from 14 residues. Combining the CDR3 with reference TRBV29-1 and TRBJ1-3 gives the whole variable domain SAVISQKPSRDICQRGTSLTIQCQVDSQVTMMFWYRQQPGQSLTLIATANQGSEATYESGFVIDKFPISRPNLTFSTLTVSNMSPEDSSIYLCSIGGTDSGNTIYFGEGSWLTVV.

This clone was found a few times. The chain employs TRBV7-9 and TRBJ2-2; D perhaps matches TRBD2 (5 bases). Germline CDR1 is SEHNR and CDR2 is FQNEAQ (reference sequence). CDR3 length: 16 amino acids. Deletions cut 5 bases from V and 0 bases from J, with 13 bases between. DNA for the CDR3: TGTGCCAGCAGCCCTCCGTGGGAGTCGAACACCGGGGAGCTGTTTTTT. Its protein product is CASSPPWESNTGELFF.

This clone was picked up a small number of times. The genes are TRBV28 and TRBJ1-6; possibly TRBD1 for D (5 bases). In germline, CDR1 is MDHEN, CDR2 SYDVKM. The CDR3 covers 15 residues. The DNA of the CDR3 is TGTGCGATTGGGGCGGAAAATTTTTATAATTCACCCCTCCACTTT. Translating gives CAIGAENFYNSPLHF.

This clone appeared once. The rearrangement uses TRBV5-1 and TRBJ2-5; 7 bases align to TRBD1. The DNA end lines up better with TRBJ2-7; the J call may be wrong. In germline, CDR1 is SGHRS, CDR2 YFSETQ. This CDR3 spans 15 amino acids. The CDR3 region is CASSFRQGAFYEQYF. CDR3 sequence (DNA): TGCGCCAGCAGCTTTCGACAGGGAGCGTTCTACGAGCAGTACTTC.

The V and J genes are TRBV5-1 and TRBJ2-5, with D possibly matching TRBD1 (6 bases). TRBJ2-7 explains the end of the DNA better; the J call may be wrong. This CDR3 is 15 amino acids long. The germline V gene has CDR1 SGHRS and CDR2 YFSETQ. The CDR3 DNA is TGCGCCAGAAAGCAATACAGGGATGTGAACTACGAGCAGTACTTC. It specifies CARKQYRDVNYEQYF.